This T cell receptor (beta chain) came from a study of CD8 T cells in Susac syndrome. V shed 5 bases and J 4 bases; nucleotides not matched to a gene: 3. CDR3 length: 13 amino acids. The germline CDR1 and CDR2 sequences are SGHDN and FVKESK. Reverse transcription of about 0.45 to 1 ug RNA used random hexamers. TCRdb called the immunoSEQ multiplex PCR reads again in MiXCR, with one record for every CDR3 protein. The sample contains some 220,000 distinct CDR3 sequences, 95% of which appear only once. The sequenced sample was CD4+ T cells from PBMCs. The receptor was isolated from a human donor with multiple sclerosis. V and J are TRBV14 and TRBJ1-2; 8 bases align to TRBD1. The CDR3 DNA is TGTGCCAGCAGCGCCGGACAGGGCTATGGCTACACCTTC. It encodes CASSAGQGYGYTF.